This TCR beta chain was recovered during a study of blood T cell repertoires in COVID-19. At the level of the study: The origin of the acute and convalescent COVID-19 samples was the United States, Italy and Spain.

Source study methods: Scientists estimated how many nucleated cells there were by amplifying reference gene primers. Only in-frame clones appear in the TCRdb table, and some are missing; sequencing was by immunoSEQ multiplex PCR. V and J calls and clone size are given by that table; D and trimming were obtained from the DNA. Counted here are almost 70,000 clones, roughly 80% occurring once; the ten biggest clones make up approximately 17%. The CDR3 covers 14 residues. Germline V gene data show CDR1 as MNHEY and CDR2 as SVGAGI. Trimming took 7 bases from V and 3 from J, leaving 16 bases between them. The V gene is TRBV6-5, the J gene TRBJ2-7; TRBD1 is a possible D gene (7 bases). The sequence was obtained from a man in his fifties or sixties with acute or convalescent COVID-19. Specimen: peripheral blood. For the CDR3, the DNA is TGTGCCAGCACTACGGGGGACAGAAGCTACGAGCAGTACTTC. Translated, it gives CASTTGDRSYEQYF.